This record concerns one TCR beta chain sequence. The antigen is not known. The data derive from a study of cytotoxic CD8 clonotypes in ibrutinib-treated CLL. Some clones are missing from TCRdb's copy, which holds only in-frame ones; the method was immunoSEQ multiplex PCR. The sample lists almost 85,000 clones, roughly 86% seen once, with around 5% in the top ten. Overall study findings and caveats: Baseline clonality exceeded age-matched healthy donors and tracked circulating CD8+ T-cell counts.

Between the trimmed V and J ends, which lost 4 bases and 0 bases, there was a span of 11 bases. Germline CDR1 is SNHLY and CDR2 is FYNNEI. This CDR3 has 15 amino acids. The clonotype comes from a human donor with chronic lymphocytic leukemia. The V gene is TRBV2, the J gene TRBJ2-3; D might be TRBD2 (6 bases). Here the sequenced sample was PBMCs, taken before ibrutinib treatment. CDR3 sequence reads: CASSVDSGSTDTQYF. CDR3 bases: TGTGCCAGCAGTGTAGATAGCGGCAGCACAGATACGCAGTATTTT.